This T cell receptor beta chain originates from a study of Ad26.COV2.S vaccination and SARS-CoV-2 variants. Whole-study findings and limits: Non-spike TCR breadth was similar in vaccine and placebo recipients. Spike-specific CD8+ and CD4+ T cell responses reportedly showed substantial breadth after vaccination. In TCR breadth and depth analyses, total T cell responses may have been underestimated. The study found higher spike-specific TCR breadth in vaccine than placebo recipients.

The ends lost 5 bases at V and 5 bases at J; junction bases unmatched: 3. The CDR3 sequence is 13 residues long. Germline-derived CDR1 and CDR2 are MNHEY and SVGAGI. Some clones are missing from TCRdb's copy, which holds only in-frame ones; the method was immunoSEQ multiplex PCR. The table has approximately 340,000 clones, 92% seen once; the top ten hold 3.5% to 4.5%. Worth noting for this clone: As yet, its antigen is unknown.

V is TRBV6-5 and J is TRBJ1-5, with TRBD1 identical over 7 bases. The sample in question was peripheral blood, obtained after recovery from COVID-19. The sequence was collected from a human donor who had recovered from COVID-19. CDR3 sequence (DNA): TGTGCCAGCAGTAGGGACAGCCATCAGCCCCAGCATTTT. Translation gives CASSRDSHQPQHF.